This passage covers 5 T cell receptor beta chains from one sample sequenced in a study of shared clonotypes between healthy human individuals. Sequenced by immunoSEQ multiplex PCR; TCRdb stores in-frame clones only, minus some. The sample lists around 480,000 clones, about 79% occurring once. Sequencing used PBMCs. The receptors stem from a middle-aged woman in good health. Some clones in this sample may be carry-over from other donors' samples.

In DNA form, the CDR3 reads TGTGCTAGTGGTTCCTCCGGGACCCAGTACTTC. This codes for CASGSSGTQYF. This rearrangement joins TRBV12-5 to TRBJ2-5; D not certain. The CDR3 is 11 residues long. The germline CDR1 and CDR2 sequences are LGHNT and FRNRAP. Trimming removed 4 bases from V and 7 bases from J, with 7 bases in between. Full variable domain (remainder filled in from reference TRBV12-5 and TRBJ2-5): DARVTQTPRHKVTEMGQEVTMRCQPILGHNTVFWYRQTMMQGLELLAYFRNRAPLDDSGMPKDRFSAEMPDATLATLKIQPSEPRDSAVYFCASGSSGTQYFGPGTRLLVL.

Worth noting for this clone: Other DNA sequences from this sample encode an identical CDR3 as well. V is TRBV18 and J is TRBJ2-3; D is unclear. The V gene's germline CDR1 is KGHSH and CDR2 LQKENI. Trimming removed 3 bases at V and 0 bases at J, with 4 bases between. The CDR3 extends over 13 amino acids. DNA for the CDR3: TGTGCCAGCTCACCCTTCAGCACAGATACGCAGTATTTT. It specifies CASSPFSTDTQYF.

The V call is TRBV9, the J call TRBJ1-5; TRBD1 might be the D (6 bases). The CDR3 has 13 residues. Trimming took 3 bases from V and 6 from J, leaving 10 bases between them. CDR1 is SGDLS, CDR2 YYNGEE, per germline. Here the CDR3 reads CASSGGQSQPQHF. The CDR3 bases are TGTGCCAGCAGCGGAGGACAGTCTCAGCCCCAGCATTTT.

The V and J genes are TRBV11-2 and TRBJ2-5, with no clear D. Germline CDR1 reads SGHAT; CDR2 reads FQNNGV. The ends were cut back, 0 bases at V and 2 bases at J, with 7 bases in the middle. The CDR3 length is 14 residues. DNA of the CDR3: TGTGCCAGCAGCTTAGATCGTATTCAAGAGACCCAGTACTTC. It translates to CASSLDRIQETQYF.

With respect to this clone: A far larger clone lies a single base away; this is likely a read error. The rearrangement joins TRBV5-1 to TRBJ2-1; TRBD2 matches at 11 bases. The CDR3 spans 15 residues. Germline V gives CDR1 SGHRS, CDR2 YFSETQ. The CDR3 DNA reads as TGCGCCAGCAGCTTGGGGCTAGCGGGAGGTAATGAGCGGTTCTTC. It is translated as CASSLGLAGGNERFF.